The source of this T cell receptor beta chain is a study of OX40 agonist ivuxolimab in advanced cancers. Systemic immunosuppression or autoimmune disease history was grounds to exclude patients. Germline V lookup: CDR1 SGHAT, CDR2 FQNNGV. CDR3 length: 16 amino acids. J was trimmed by 3 bases and V by 4 bases; bases with no gene match: 11. Assay used: immunoSEQ multiplex PCR; TCRdb lists only in-frame clones, some missing. The profile shows tens of thousands of clones, more than 80% of them singletons. With regard to this clone: Antigen unknown.

Points from the study as a whole: At 0.1 to 3.0 mg/kg and by week 6, clonal expansion occurred in CD4+ and CD8+ blood T cells.

V usage is TRBV11-2 and J usage is TRBJ2-7; TRBD2 matches at 8 bases. The sequence came from an adult with an advanced solid tumor such as melanoma, head and neck, liver or kidney cancer. This specimen was CD4+ or CD8+ T cells sorted from blood, taken in a trial of the OX40 agonist ivuxolimab. DNA for the CDR3: TGTGCCAGCAGCTCCGTAACTAGCGGTTTAATCTACGAGCAGTACTTC. Its protein is CASSSVTSGLIYEQYF.